The source of this T cell receptor beta chain is a study of early T cells in non-severe SARS-CoV-2 infection. Between the trimmed V and J ends, which lost 5 bases and 3 bases, there was a span of 14 bases. Per germline, CDR1 MNHNS and CDR2 SASEGT. The length of the CDR3 is 15 residues. This clonotype was found many times. From the 5' RACE reads, TCRdb called clonotypes with MiXCR, one entry per CDR3 protein. The table records over 55,000 distinct CDR3 sequences, roughly a tenth of them present only once. The TCR comes from an adult who was a healthcare worker with PCR-confirmed SARS-CoV-2 infection or an uninfected control (not recorded which). The sequencing input was whole blood. V and J are TRBV6-1 and TRBJ1-5; a weak D match, TRBD1 (6 bases). CDR3 protein: CASSSQGLDNQPQHF. The CDR3 bases are TGTGCCAGCAGTTCCCAGGGGTTGGACAATCAGCCCCAGCATTTT.